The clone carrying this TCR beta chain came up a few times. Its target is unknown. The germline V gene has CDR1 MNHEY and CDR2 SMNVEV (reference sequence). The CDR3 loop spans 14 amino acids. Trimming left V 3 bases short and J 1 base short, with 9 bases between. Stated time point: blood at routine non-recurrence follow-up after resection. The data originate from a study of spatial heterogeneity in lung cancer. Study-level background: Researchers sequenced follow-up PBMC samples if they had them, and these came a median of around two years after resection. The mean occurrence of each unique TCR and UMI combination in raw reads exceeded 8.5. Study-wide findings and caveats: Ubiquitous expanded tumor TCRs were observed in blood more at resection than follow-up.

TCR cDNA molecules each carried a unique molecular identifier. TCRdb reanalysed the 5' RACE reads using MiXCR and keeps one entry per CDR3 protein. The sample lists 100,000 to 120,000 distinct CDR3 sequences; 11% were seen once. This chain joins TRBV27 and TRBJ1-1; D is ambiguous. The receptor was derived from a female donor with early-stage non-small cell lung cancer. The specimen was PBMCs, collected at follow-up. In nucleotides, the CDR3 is TGTGCCAGCAGTTTCCGGACGGGGAACACTGAAGCTTTCTTT. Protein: CASSFRTGNTEAFF.